The 31 T cell receptor beta chains presented below share a single source sample, sequenced in a study of T cells in Graves' hyperthyroidism and ophthalmopathy. Template material for amplifying TCR beta CDR3 regions consisted of RNA transcripts. The TCR CDR3 first-round RT-PCR relied on the HTBI primer set. TCRdb re-analysed the multiplex PCR reads in MiXCR, keeping a single row per CDR3 protein. Altogether 610,000 or so distinct CDR3 sequences are present, approximately 44% being singletons, with the ten largest covering approximately 7.5%. Sequenced material: peripheral blood or thyroid tissue (not recorded which). The receptors were gathered from a woman aged 18-35 years with Graves' hyperthyroidism.

The chain joins TRBV7-3 to TRBJ1-2; D is ambiguous. The CDR3 has 15 residues. Germline V gene lookup returns CDR1 SGHTA and CDR2 FQGTGA. The V and J ends lost 4 bases and 4 bases respectively, with 16 bases between them. Written as DNA, the CDR3 is TGTGCCAGCAGCTATTTAGCGGCAGGAAGCTATGGCTACACCTTC. Its protein product is CASSYLAAGSYGYTF.

This clonotype was counted ten times or more. The V call is TRBV19, the J call TRBJ1-1; D may be TRBD1 (5 bases). CDR3 length equals 15 residues. The germline V gene encodes CDR1 LNHDA and CDR2 SQIVND (reference sequence). Between the trimmed V and J ends, which lost 7 bases and 2 bases, there was a span of 17 bases. CDR3 residues: CASTLGVAVNTEAFF. CDR3 nucleotides: TGTGCCAGTACTCTAGGGGTGGCAGTAAACACTGAAGCTTTCTTT.

This clonotype came up many times. V and J are TRBV5-1 and TRBJ2-7, with D hard to call. V dropped 0 bases and J dropped 4 bases, with 8 bases sitting between them. Germline assignment: CDR1 SGHRS and CDR2 YFSETQ. CDR3 length equals 13 residues. The CDR3 nucleotides are TGCGCCAGCAGCTTGGACAGAAAGTACGAGCAGTACTTC. It specifies CASSLDRKYEQYF.

This clonotype was counted many times. The chain links TRBV29-1 to TRBJ2-5; a weak D match, TRBD1 (6 bases). Germline values: CDR1 SQVTM, CDR2 ANQGSEA. This CDR3 contains 12 residues. The V gene lost 7 bases and the J gene lost 5 bases, with 14 bases spanning the gap. CDR3 in DNA: TGCAGCGCTCACACAGGGCACGAGACCCAGTACTTC. Translation: CSAHTGHETQYF.

There are many counts of this clonotype. The chain has TRBV7-2 and TRBJ2-5; D call uncertain. CDR1 and CDR2 (germline): SGHTA, FQGNSA. Trimming took off 0 bases at V and 7 bases at J, with 9 bases between the two ends. The CDR3 extends over 13 amino acids. This chain's CDR3 is CASSLAVVGTQYF. The CDR3 DNA reads as TGTGCCAGCAGCTTAGCAGTGGTTGGGACCCAGTACTTC.

This clonotype was found many times. The chain recombines TRBV29-1 with TRBJ2-7; 8 nucleotides match TRBD1. The CDR3 totals 12 residues. The germline V gene encodes CDR1 SQVTM and CDR2 ANQGSEA. V shed 6 bases, J shed 2 bases, and the junction held 3 bases outside the gene matches. The CDR3 protein is CSVQTGAYEQYF. The CDR3 DNA follows: TGCAGCGTCCAGACAGGGGCCTACGAGCAGTACTTC.

The gene calls are TRBV11-3 and TRBJ1-1; D unresolved. CDR1 and CDR2 (germline): SGHNT, YENEEA. The CDR3 is 15 residues long. The V end was cut by 5 bases, the J end by 2 bases, with 15 bases between. CDR3 loop: CASSRDPGINTEAFF. CDR3 coding DNA: TGTGCCAGCAGCCGAGACCCAGGTATAAACACTGAAGCTTTCTTT.

Ten or more counts support this clonotype. The chain uses TRBV20-1 and TRBJ2-2; TRBD1 or TRBD2 may be the D gene (6 bases each). V lost 3 bases and J lost 5, with 10 bases in between. The germline gives CDR1 DFQATT, CDR2 SNEGSKA (reference sequence). This CDR3 comprises 13 residues. Here the CDR3 DNA reads TGCAGTGCTAGGGGGGGCGGGACCGGGGAGCTGTTTTTT. This codes for CSARGGGTGELFF.

This clonotype has at least ten counts. The genes are TRBV6-2 or TRBV6-3 and TRBJ1-5; TRBD1 agrees at 8 bases. The CDR3 runs 15 residues. From germline, CDR1 is MNHEY and CDR2 SVGEGT. V dropped 4 bases and J dropped 3; count of bases not matched to a gene: 5. The CDR3 loop is CASSWTGMYNQPQHF. CDR3 coding DNA: TGTGCCAGCAGTTGGACAGGGATGTACAATCAGCCCCAGCATTTT.

A word on this clonotype: A much larger clone differs from this one at a single base, so this may be a read error. This chain joins TRBV29-1 and TRBJ1-4; a possible D gene is TRBD1 (6 bases). Between the trimmed V and J ends, which lost 7 bases and 7 bases, there was a span of 16 bases. The CDR3 has 13 residues. From germline, CDR1 is SQVTM and CDR2 ANQGSEA. CDR3 coding DNA: TGCAGCGCCGGGCGTCAGGGGAGTGAAAAACTGTTTTTT. Encoded protein: CSAGRQGSEKLFF.

This clonotype was observed at least ten times. The rearrangement uses TRBV10-3 and TRBJ2-2; D remains ambiguous. CDR1 and CDR2 from the germline V gene are ENHRY and SYGVKD. V shed 2 bases and J shed 5 bases, with 12 bases lying between them. This CDR3 has 15 amino acids. CDR3 nucleotides: TGTGCCATCAGTGAGGACGGAGAAGGAACCGGGGAGCTGTTTTTT. Its protein product is CAISEDGEGTGELFF.

This clonotype occurred many times. The chain has TRBV2 and TRBJ2-2, with TRBD2 matching 7 bases. CDR1 SNHLY and CDR2 FYNNEI come from the germline V gene. Unmatched junction bases numbered 9, after V lost 7 bases and J lost 7 bases. The CDR3 runs 14 residues. CDR3 DNA: TGTGCCAGCATCCGGGGGAGGGGAAGCGGGGAGCTGTTTTTT. As protein: CASIRGRGSGELFF.

The chain recombines TRBV12-3 or TRBV12-4 with TRBJ2-5, with 8 positions matching TRBD1. The CDR3 consists of 14 residues. CDR3 protein: CASAHGTGQETQYF. The DNA of the CDR3 is TGTGCTAGTGCCCACGGGACAGGACAAGAGACCCAGTACTTC.

This chain uses TRBV5-1 with TRBJ1-3, with D maybe TRBD1 (5 bases). The CDR3 length is 15 residues. Germline lookup yields CDR1 SGHRS and CDR2 YFSETQ. V lost 0 bases and J lost 1, with 8 bases in between. CDR3 residues: CASSLGTKSGNTIYF. CDR3 nucleotides: TGCGCCAGCAGCTTGGGGACAAAGTCTGGAAACACCATATATTTT.

This clonotype was found many times. This chain joins TRBV12-3 or TRBV12-4 and TRBJ1-2, with a possible D match to TRBD1 (5 bases). The CDR3 consists of 16 residues. The V gene lost 4 bases and the J gene lost 0 bases, with 15 bases spanning the gap. CDR3 nucleotides: TGTGCCAGCAGTTCCGGTTATAGGACAACTAACTATGGCTACACCTTC. It codes for CASSSGYRTTNYGYTF.

In its sample, this clonotype was seen many times. The J gene is TRBJ1-2, the V gene TRBV12-3 or TRBV12-4, with D possibly matching TRBD1 (6 bases). The CDR3 is made up of 12 amino acids. V lost 4 bases and J 9 bases, leaving 12 bases between the germline ends. Written as DNA, the CDR3 is TGTGCCAGCAGTTCGGGCCGGGACAGCTACACCTTC. Translated: CASSSGRDSYTF.

Concerning this clonotype itself: Because the CDR3 is missing its conserved closing phenylalanine or tryptophan, this is likely a read error. The J gene is TRBJ1-5, the V gene TRBV7-9; 8 bases are a match to TRBD1. V shed 9 bases, J shed 7 bases, and the junction held 8 bases outside the gene matches. CDR1 SEHNR and CDR2 FQNEAQ come from the germline V gene (reference sequence). CDR3 size: 13 residues. As DNA, the CDR3 is TGTGCCAGTAGCCGTCCAGGGGGCCAGCCCCAGCATGTT. Translated: CASSRPGGQPQHV.

This clonotype was detected once. The J gene is TRBJ2-6, the V gene TRBV7-6, with a weak D call TRBD1 (6 bases). This CDR3 has 19 amino acids. Germline CDR1 and CDR2: SGHVS and FNYEAQ. Deletions cut 5 bases from V and 4 bases from J, with 24 bases between. The CDR3 sequence: CASSRGFRVSHFGANVLTF. The DNA for the CDR3 is TGTGCCAGCAGCAGGGGGTTCAGGGTCTCTCATTTCGGGGCCAACGTCCTGACTTTC.

A word on this clonotype: No conserved phenylalanine or tryptophan is present at the end of the CDR3, so a read error is the likely explanation. Because the CDR3's place on the DNA is in doubt, the DNA is left out and the CDR3 is given as listed by TCRdb. The V call is TRBV2, the J call TRBJ1-5. Germline CDR1 SNHLY, CDR2 FYNNEI. The CDR3 is 9 amino acids long, termini counted. CDR3 region: CASRGGSGS.

There are a few counts of this clonotype. The CDR3 bases are TGTGCCAGCAGCAATTGGCCCGGGACAGGGGTTACTGAAGCTTTCTTT. Its protein product is CASSNWPGTGVTEAFF. The chain employs TRBV5-4 and TRBJ1-1, with 10 nucleotides matching TRBD1. Germline V lookup: CDR1 SGHNT, CDR2 YYREEE (reference sequence). After removal of 4 bases from V and 5 bases from J, the junction contained 11 bases not matched to a gene. CDR3 length equals 16 residues.

This clonotype was picked up one time. The rearrangement joins TRBV18 to TRBJ1-1; D call uncertain. This CDR3 is 13 amino acids long. V lost 2 bases and J 8 bases, leaving 12 bases between the germline ends. Germline V CDR1 and CDR2: KGHSH, LQKENI. The DNA for the CDR3 is TGTGCCAGCTCACCAGCACTCGAGGCCGAAGCTTTCTTT. It encodes CASSPALEAEAFF.

This clonotype showed up many times. The chain links TRBV11-3 to TRBJ1-1; 8 bases agree with TRBD1. The CDR3 is made up of 17 amino acids. J gave up 0 bases and V 3 bases, and 9 bases lay outside the gene matches. Looked up from germline, CDR1 is SGHNT and CDR2 is YENEEA. The CDR3 loop is CASSLGSGGNMNTEAFF. The CDR3 DNA follows: TGTGCCAGCAGCTTGGGTTCAGGGGGCAACATGAACACTGAAGCTTTCTTT.

The table lists this clonotype with many counts. V usage is TRBV19 and J usage is TRBJ2-6, with 8 bases that match TRBD1. There are 18 residues in the CDR3. The J segment lost 0 bases and the V segment lost 4 bases, leaving 8 bases of the junction unmatched. Looked up from germline, CDR1 is LNHDA and CDR2 is SQIVND (reference sequence). CDR3: CASSKGQVLSSGANVLTF. CDR3 sequence (DNA): TGTGCCAGTAGTAAGGGACAGGTCCTTAGCTCTGGGGCCAACGTCCTGACTTTC.

Comments on this clonotype: At one end, the junction sequence differs from germline, possibly due to a read error. This sequence joins TRBV7-2 and TRBJ2-3; D unresolved. CDR3 length: 15 residues. The germline gives CDR1 SGHTA, CDR2 FQGNSA. The CDR3 DNA is TGTGCCAGCAGCCCCGACTTGTCTGGCACAGATACGCGGTATTTT. Its protein product is CASSPDLSGTDTRYF. The whole variable domain, filled in from reference TRBV7-2 and TRBJ2-3, reads GAGVSQSPSNKVTEKGKDVELRCDPISGHTALYWYRQSLGQGLEFLIYFQGNSAPDKSGLPSDRFSAERTGGSVSTLTIQRTQQEDSAVYLCASSPDLSGTDTRYFGPGTRLTVL.

The chain uses TRBV29-1 and TRBJ2-7; 9 bases align to TRBD2. The germline CDR1 and CDR2 sequences are SQVTM and ANQGSEA. This CDR3 spans 15 amino acids. The DNA for the CDR3 is TGCAGTGCTGGGGATCCGGGACTAGCTTCTTACGAGCAGTACTTC. This encodes CSAGDPGLASYEQYF.

This clonotype was counted between two and nine times. V and J are TRBV7-3 and TRBJ2-7; TRBD1 matches 10 bases. The DNA end lines up better with TRBJ2-1; the J call may be wrong. CDR1 and CDR2 from the germline V gene are SGHTA and FQGTGA. This CDR3 is 16 amino acids long. The DNA of the CDR3 is TGTGCCAGCAGCTTAAGGGGACAGGGGACCTACAATGAGCAGTTCTTC. Its protein is CASSLRGQGTYNEQFF.

Concerning this clonotype: An end of the junction does not agree with germline; a read error may underlie this. V is TRBV6-5 and J is TRBJ2-5, with 10 bases that match TRBD2. CDR1 and CDR2 (germline): MNHEY, SVGAGI. The CDR3 contains 20 residues. This CDR3 is CASSEAGPSGSRFLQGTQYF. Written as DNA, the CDR3 is TGTGCCAGCAGTGAAGCGGGCCCTAGCGGGAGCCGGTTTCTTCAAGGGACCCAGTACTTC.

V usage is TRBV10-3 and J usage is TRBJ1-2; 7 nucleotides match TRBD1. In germline, CDR1 is ENHRY, CDR2 SYGVKD. CDR3 length equals 12 residues. The V segment lost 9 bases and the J segment 3 bases; nucleotides outside the gene matches: 4. This chain's CDR3 is CAMRTGDYGYTF. CDR3 bases: TGTGCCATGAGAACAGGGGACTATGGCTACACCTTC.

This chain connects TRBV2 to TRBJ2-5; D remains unclear. Germline CDR1 reads SNHLY; CDR2 reads FYNNEI. The germline V and J ends were trimmed by 6 bases and 4 bases, with 18 bases remaining between them. This CDR3 region has 15 residues. This CDR3 is CASRAARASRETQYF. The CDR3 DNA reads TGTGCCAGCAGGGCCGCAAGGGCTAGTCGAGAGACCCAGTACTTC.

About this clonotype: The germline gene is not matched at one end of the junction; a read error may be the cause. The V gene is TRBV20-1, the J gene TRBJ2-1; D remains unclear. This CDR3 is 8 amino acids long. Germline V CDR1 and CDR2: DFQATT, SNEGSKA (reference sequence). The CDR3 DNA is TGCAGTGCTAGAGATTATCGCTTC. Encoded protein: CSARDYRF.

V is TRBV5-1 and J is TRBJ1-4, with 7 bases matching TRBD1. Germline CDR1 SGHRS, CDR2 YFSETQ. V trimming: 4 bases; J trimming: 8 bases; junction bases outside the gene matches: 8. The CDR3 runs to 14 residues. Written as DNA, the CDR3 is TGCGCCAGCAGCCCCACAGGGGTTGACGAAAAACTGTTTTTT. This sequence encodes CASSPTGVDEKLFF. The whole variable domain, remainder taken from reference TRBV5-1 and TRBJ1-4, is KAGVTQTPRYLIKTRGQQVTLSCSPISGHRSVSWYQQTPGQGLQFLFEYFSETQRNKGNFPGRFSGRQFSNSRSEMNVSTLELGDSALYLCASSPTGVDEKLFFGSGTQLSVL.